The rows below give T cell receptor beta chains drawn from one sample of a study of T cell responses to AZD1222 COVID-19 vaccine. Only in-frame clones appear in the TCRdb table, and some are missing; sequencing was by immunoSEQ multiplex PCR. The top ten hold about 1.5% of the sample, which has some 130,000 clones, 80% to 90% seen once. Sample: peripheral blood, taken on day 0 of AZD1222 vaccination. These receptor sequences come from an adult in good health. Both conserved end residues are part of each CDR3. D genes are given only for firm matches. The size field is filled for only some rows; it gives once, few, many or a size class.

d_gene	j_gene	v_gene	abundance	CDR3nt	CDR3aa
.	TRBJ1-3	TRBV14	.	TGTGCCAGCAGCCCCCTTGGAGGGCCGAGCTCTGGAAACACCATATATTTT	CASSPLGGPSSGNTIYF
TRBD2	TRBJ2-1	TRBV5-1	.	TGCGCCAGCAGCCCGATTCGACTAGCGGGAGACTACAATGAGCAGTTCTTC	CASSPIRLAGDYNEQFF
.	TRBJ1-6	TRBV4-2	.	TGTGCCAGCAGCCAAGAAGGCAGATCCCTCCACTTT	CASSQEGRSLHF
.	TRBJ1-1	TRBV29-1	.	TGCAGCGTCTTTAACCTGAACACTGAAGCTTTCTTT	CSVFNLNTEAFF
.	TRBJ2-5	TRBV5-3	.	TGTGCCAGAAGCCGACTGGATCAAGAGACCCAGTACTTC	CARSRLDQETQYF
.	TRBJ1-2	TRBV10-1	.	TGCGCCAGCAGCCCCGGGGCTAACTATGGCTACACCTTC	CASSPGANYGYTF
TRBD1	TRBJ2-7	TRBV11-2	.	TGTGCCAGCAACGATCCAGGGACAGGGACCTCCTACGAGCAGTACTTC	CASNDPGTGTSYEQYF
.	TRBJ1-5	TRBV6-5	.	TGTGCCAGCAGTTCAATAGGGACCGCTCAGCCCCAGCATTTT	CASSSIGTAQPQHF
.	TRBJ1-4	TRBV28	.	TGTGCCAGCACCTCGCCAACTAATGAAAAACTGTTTTTT	CASTSPTNEKLFF
.	TRBJ1-6	TRBV10-1	.	TGCGCCAGCAGTATAGGACAATTTCATTCACCCCTCCACTTT	CASSIGQFHSPLHF
TRBD1	TRBJ1-3	TRBV11-3	.	TGTGCCAGCAGCTTGTCCTGGACAGGCGACAGTCGGTACACCATATATTTT	CASSLSWTGDSRYTIYF
.	TRBJ2-3	TRBV14	.	TGTGCCAGCAGCCAAAATACAGATACGCAGTATTTT	CASSQNTDTQYF
.	TRBJ1-6	TRBV19	.	TGTGCCAGTAGTATCTCTAAGAATAATTCACCCCTCCACTTT	CASSISKNNSPLHF
.	TRBJ2-7	TRBV18	.	TGTGCCAGCTCACCAGCGGAGTCCTACGAGCAGTACTTC	CASSPAESYEQYF
.	TRBJ1-6	TRBV6-5	.	TGTGCCAGCAGTTACTCGACTGGGGAGAATTCACCCCTCCACTTT	CASSYSTGENSPLHF
.	TRBJ1-1	TRBV6-2/TRBV6-3	.	TGTGCCAGCAGTTACTCCACAGAACCAAGTCGGTCTGATGCTTTCTTT	CASSYSTEPSRSDAFF
.	TRBJ2-2	TRBV10-2	.	TGCGCCAGCAATCAGGGGGGGATCGGGGAGCTGTTTTTT	CASNQGGIGELFF
.	TRBJ2-1	TRBV3-1/TRBV3-2	.	TGTGCCAGCAGCCAAGGATGGACGGGTAATGAGCAGTTCTTC	CASSQGWTGNEQFF
.	TRBJ2-2	TRBV5-1	once	TGCGCCAGCAAATTGGGGGCCGGGGAGCTGTTTTTT	CASKLGAGELFF
.	TRBJ1-2	TRBV5-6	.	TGTGCCAGCAGCGTTTTGTCCGGGACTTCCGGACATGGCTACACCTTC	CASSVLSGTSGHGYTF
.	TRBJ2-7	TRBV21-1	.	TGTGCCAGCAGCCGGGACAGGTGGACACCCTACGAGCAGTACTTC	CASSRDRWTPYEQYF
.	TRBJ1-3	TRBV4-2	.	TGTGCCAGCAGCCAAGATAACAGCCCCTCTGGAAACACCATATATTTT	CASSQDNSPSGNTIYF